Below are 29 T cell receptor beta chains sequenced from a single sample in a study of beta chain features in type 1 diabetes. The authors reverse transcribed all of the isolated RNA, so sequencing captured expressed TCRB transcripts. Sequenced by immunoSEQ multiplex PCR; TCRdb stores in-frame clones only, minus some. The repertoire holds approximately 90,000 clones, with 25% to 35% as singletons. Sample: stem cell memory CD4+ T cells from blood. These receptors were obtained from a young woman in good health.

The DNA for the CDR3 is TGTGCCAGCACCCAGGGTAGCGGAGAACAAGAGACCCAGTACTTC. Encoded protein: CASTQGSGEQETQYF. This sequence joins TRBV9 and TRBJ2-5, with a weak D call TRBD2 (6 bases). Per germline, CDR1 SGDLS and CDR2 YYNGEE. This CDR3 contains 15 residues. Trimming pared 6 bases from V and 2 bases from J, leaving 17 bases between.

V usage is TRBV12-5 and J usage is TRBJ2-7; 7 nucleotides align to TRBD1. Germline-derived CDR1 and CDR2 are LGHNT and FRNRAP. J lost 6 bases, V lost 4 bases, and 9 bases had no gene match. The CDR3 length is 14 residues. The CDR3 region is CASGSGTETPEQYF. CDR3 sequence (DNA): TGTGCTAGTGGTTCCGGGACAGAAACCCCCGAGCAGTACTTC.

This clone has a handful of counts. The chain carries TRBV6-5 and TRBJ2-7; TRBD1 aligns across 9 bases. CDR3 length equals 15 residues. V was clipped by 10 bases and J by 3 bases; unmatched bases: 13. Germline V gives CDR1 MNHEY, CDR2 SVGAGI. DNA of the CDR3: TGTGCCACTCAACCGGGGGGACAGGGCTTCTACGAGCAGTACTTC. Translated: CATQPGGQGFYEQYF.

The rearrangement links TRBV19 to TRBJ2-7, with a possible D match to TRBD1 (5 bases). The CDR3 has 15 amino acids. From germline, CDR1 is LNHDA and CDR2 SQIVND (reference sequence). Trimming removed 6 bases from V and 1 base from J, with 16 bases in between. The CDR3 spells CASSSRTGFSYEQYF. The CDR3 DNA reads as TGTGCCAGTAGCTCACGCACAGGATTTTCCTACGAGCAGTACTTC.

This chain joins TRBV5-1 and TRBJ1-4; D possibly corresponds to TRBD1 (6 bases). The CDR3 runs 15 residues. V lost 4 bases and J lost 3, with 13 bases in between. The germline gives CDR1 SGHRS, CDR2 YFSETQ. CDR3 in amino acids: CASSVTDRSNEKLFF. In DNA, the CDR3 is TGCGCCAGCAGCGTTACGGACAGATCTAATGAAAAACTGTTTTTT.

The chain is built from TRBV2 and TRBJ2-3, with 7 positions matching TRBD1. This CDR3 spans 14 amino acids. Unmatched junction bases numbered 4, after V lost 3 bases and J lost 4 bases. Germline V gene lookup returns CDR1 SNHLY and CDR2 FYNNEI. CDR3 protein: CASSEDRSADTQYF. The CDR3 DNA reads TGTGCCAGCAGTGAGGACAGGAGCGCAGATACGCAGTATTTT. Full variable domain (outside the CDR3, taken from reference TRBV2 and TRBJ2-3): EPEVTQTPSHQVTQMGQEVILRCVPISNHLYFYWYRQILGQKVEFLVSFYNNEISEKSEIFDDQFSVERPDGSNFTLKIRSTKLEDSAMYFCASSEDRSADTQYFGPGTRLTVL.

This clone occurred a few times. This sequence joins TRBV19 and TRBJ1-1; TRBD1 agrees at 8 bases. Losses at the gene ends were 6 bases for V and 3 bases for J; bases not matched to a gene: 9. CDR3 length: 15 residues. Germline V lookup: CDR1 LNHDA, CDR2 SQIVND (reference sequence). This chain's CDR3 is CASRNQGAVDTEAFF. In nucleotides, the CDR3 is TGTGCCAGTAGAAACCAGGGGGCGGTGGACACTGAAGCTTTCTTT.

DNA for the CDR3: TGTGCCAGCTCACCAACTATACAGGGAGGGGATACGCAGTATTTT. It is translated as CASSPTIQGGDTQYF. The chain uses TRBV18 and TRBJ2-3, with D possibly matching TRBD2 (7 bases). The germline V gene has CDR1 KGHSH and CDR2 LQKENI. Deletions cut 2 bases from V and 6 bases from J, with 15 bases between. This CDR3 contains 15 residues.

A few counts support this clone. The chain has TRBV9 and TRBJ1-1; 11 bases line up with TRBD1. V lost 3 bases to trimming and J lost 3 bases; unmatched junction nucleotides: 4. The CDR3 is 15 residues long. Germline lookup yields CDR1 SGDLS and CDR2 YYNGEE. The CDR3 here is CASSEGTGGDTEAFF. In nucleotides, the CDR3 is TGTGCCAGCAGCGAGGGGACAGGGGGGGACACTGAAGCTTTCTTT.

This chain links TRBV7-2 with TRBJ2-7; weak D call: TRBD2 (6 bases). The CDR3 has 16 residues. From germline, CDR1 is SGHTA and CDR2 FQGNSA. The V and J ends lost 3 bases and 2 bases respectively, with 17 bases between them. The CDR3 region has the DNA TGTGCCAGCAGCTTTTCTTTGGGACCGGGGGCCTACGAGCAGTACTTC. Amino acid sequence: CASSFSLGPGAYEQYF.

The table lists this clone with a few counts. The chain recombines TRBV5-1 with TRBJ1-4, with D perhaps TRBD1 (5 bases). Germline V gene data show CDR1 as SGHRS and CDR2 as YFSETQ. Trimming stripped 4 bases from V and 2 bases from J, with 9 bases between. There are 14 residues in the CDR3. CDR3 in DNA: TGCGCCAGCAGCGGCGGGGGGACTAATGAAAAACTGTTTTTT. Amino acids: CASSGGGTNEKLFF.

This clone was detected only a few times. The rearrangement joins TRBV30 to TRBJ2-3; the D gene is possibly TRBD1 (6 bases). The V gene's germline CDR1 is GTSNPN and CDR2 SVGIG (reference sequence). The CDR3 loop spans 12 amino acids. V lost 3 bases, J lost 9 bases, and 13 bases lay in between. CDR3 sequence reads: CAWSFGDRTQYF. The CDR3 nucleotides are TGTGCCTGGAGCTTCGGCGACAGGACGCAGTATTTT.

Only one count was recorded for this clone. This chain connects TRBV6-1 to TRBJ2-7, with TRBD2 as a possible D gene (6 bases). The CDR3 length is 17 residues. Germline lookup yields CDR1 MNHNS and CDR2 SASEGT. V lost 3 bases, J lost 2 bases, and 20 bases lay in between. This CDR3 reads CASSDFLGVAATYEQYF. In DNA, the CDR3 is TGTGCCAGCAGTGACTTCTTGGGGGTAGCGGCGACCTACGAGCAGTACTTC.

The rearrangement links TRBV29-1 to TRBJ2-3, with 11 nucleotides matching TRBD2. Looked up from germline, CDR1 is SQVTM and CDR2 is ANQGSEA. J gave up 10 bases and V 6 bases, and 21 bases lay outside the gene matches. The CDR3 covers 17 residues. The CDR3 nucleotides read TGCAGCGTCCCGGAAACTAGCGGGAGATGGTGGCTCCTACCGCAGTATTTT. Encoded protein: CSVPETSGRWWLLPQYF.

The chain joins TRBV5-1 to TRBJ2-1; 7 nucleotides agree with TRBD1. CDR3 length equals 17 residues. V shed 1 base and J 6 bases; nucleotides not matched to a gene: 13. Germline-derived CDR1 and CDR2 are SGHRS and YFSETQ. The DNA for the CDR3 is TGCGCCAGCAGCTTGTATCCCCGGGGACAGACGGGCAATGAGCAGTTCTTC. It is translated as CASSLYPRGQTGNEQFF.

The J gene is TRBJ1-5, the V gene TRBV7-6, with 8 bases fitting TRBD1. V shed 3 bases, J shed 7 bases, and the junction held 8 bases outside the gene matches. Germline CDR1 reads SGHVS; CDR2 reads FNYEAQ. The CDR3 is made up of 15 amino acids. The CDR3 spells CASSFSGGKGQPQHF. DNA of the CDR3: TGTGCCAGCAGCTTCTCAGGGGGCAAGGGACAGCCCCAGCATTTT.

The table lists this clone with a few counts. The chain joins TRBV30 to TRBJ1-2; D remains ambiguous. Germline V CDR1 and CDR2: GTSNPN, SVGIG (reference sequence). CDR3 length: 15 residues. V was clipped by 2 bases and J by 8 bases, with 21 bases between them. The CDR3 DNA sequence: TGTGCCTGGAGTCGGTGGGCCCGCGGTTCGGGAGGCTACACCTTC. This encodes CAWSRWARGSGGYTF.

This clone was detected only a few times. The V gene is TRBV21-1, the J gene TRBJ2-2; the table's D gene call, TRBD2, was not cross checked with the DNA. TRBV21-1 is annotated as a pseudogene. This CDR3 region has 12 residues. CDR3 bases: TGTGCCAGCAGCCGTTCCGCCGGGGAGCTGTTTTTT. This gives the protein CASSRSAGELFF.

The CDR3 loop is CASSLPGQSFGANVLTF. As DNA, the CDR3 is TGTGCCAGCAGCCTCCCGGGACAGTCTTTTGGGGCCAACGTCCTGACTTTC. The V call is TRBV5-4, the J call TRBJ2-6, with 7 bases lining up with TRBD1. This CDR3 has 17 amino acids. Germline values: CDR1 SGHNT, CDR2 YYREEE (reference sequence). The junction had 10 bases not matched to a gene; V was cut back by 4 bases and J by 3 bases.

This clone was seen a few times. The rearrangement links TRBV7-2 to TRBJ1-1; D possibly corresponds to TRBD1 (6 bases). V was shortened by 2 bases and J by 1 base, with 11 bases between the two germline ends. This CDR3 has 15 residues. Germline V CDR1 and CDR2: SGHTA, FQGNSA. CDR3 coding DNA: TGTGCCAGCAGCTTACCCAGGGGTCGGAACACTGAAGCTTTCTTT. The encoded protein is CASSLPRGRNTEAFF.

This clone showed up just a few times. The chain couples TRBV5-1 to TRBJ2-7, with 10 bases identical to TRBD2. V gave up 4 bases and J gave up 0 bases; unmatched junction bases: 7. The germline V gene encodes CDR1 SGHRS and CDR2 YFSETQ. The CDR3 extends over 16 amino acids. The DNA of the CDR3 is TGCGCCAGCAGCCCCGGGACTAGCGTACTCTCCTACGAGCAGTACTTC. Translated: CASSPGTSVLSYEQYF.

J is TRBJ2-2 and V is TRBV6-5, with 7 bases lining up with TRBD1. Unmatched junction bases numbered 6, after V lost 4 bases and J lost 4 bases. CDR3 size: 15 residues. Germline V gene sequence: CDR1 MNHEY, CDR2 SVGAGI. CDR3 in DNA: TGTGCCAGCAGTTTATGGACAGGCCGCACCGGGGAGCTGTTTTTT. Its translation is CASSLWTGRTGELFF.

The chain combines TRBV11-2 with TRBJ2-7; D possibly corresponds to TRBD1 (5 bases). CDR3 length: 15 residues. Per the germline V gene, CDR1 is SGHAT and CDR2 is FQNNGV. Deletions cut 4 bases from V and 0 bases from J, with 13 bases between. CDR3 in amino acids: CASSSYRTSSYEQYF. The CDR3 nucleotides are TGTGCCAGCAGCTCATACAGGACCTCCTCCTACGAGCAGTACTTC.

The CDR3 region is CASSLVLAEETQYF. The CDR3 DNA follows: TGCGCCAGCAGCTTGGTACTAGCGGAAGAGACCCAGTACTTC. J is TRBJ2-5 and V is TRBV5-1; 8 bases match TRBD2. The CDR3 runs to 14 residues. Trimming took 0 bases from V and 3 from J; bases not matched to a gene: 1. The germline CDR1 and CDR2 sequences are SGHRS and YFSETQ.

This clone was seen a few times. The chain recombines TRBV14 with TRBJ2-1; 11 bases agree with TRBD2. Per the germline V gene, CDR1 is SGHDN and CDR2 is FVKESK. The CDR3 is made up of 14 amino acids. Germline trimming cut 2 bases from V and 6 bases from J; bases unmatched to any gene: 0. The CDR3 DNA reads TGTGCCAGCAGCCAACTAGCGGGAGGCAATGAGCAGTTCTTC. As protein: CASSQLAGGNEQFF.

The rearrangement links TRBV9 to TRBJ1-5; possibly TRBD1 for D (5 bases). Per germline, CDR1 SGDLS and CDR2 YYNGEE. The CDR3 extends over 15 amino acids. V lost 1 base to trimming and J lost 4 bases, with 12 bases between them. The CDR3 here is CASSVTGVWNQPQHF. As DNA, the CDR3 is TGTGCCAGCAGCGTAACGGGGGTTTGGAATCAGCCCCAGCATTTT.

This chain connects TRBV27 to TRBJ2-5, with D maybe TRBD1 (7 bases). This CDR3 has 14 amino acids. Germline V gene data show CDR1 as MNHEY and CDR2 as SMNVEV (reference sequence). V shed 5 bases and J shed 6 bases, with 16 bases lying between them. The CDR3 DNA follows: TGTGCCAGCAGTCCTCAGGGGGGCGTGAAGACCCAGTACTTC. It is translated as CASSPQGGVKTQYF.

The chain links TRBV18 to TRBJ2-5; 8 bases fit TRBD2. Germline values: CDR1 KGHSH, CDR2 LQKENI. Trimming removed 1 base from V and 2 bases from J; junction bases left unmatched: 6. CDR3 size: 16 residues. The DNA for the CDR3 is TGTGCCAGCTCACCACGTGTAGCGGGGTTACAAGAGACCCAGTACTTC. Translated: CASSPRVAGLQETQYF.

CDR3 amino acids: CASSLGLAGPYNEQFF. CDR3 sequence (DNA): TGTGCCAGCAGCCTAGGACTAGCGGGGCCTTACAATGAGCAGTTCTTC. This sequence joins TRBV7-9 and TRBJ2-1; 12 bases line up with TRBD2. The trim removed 5 bases at V and 4 bases at J, leaving 6 bases unmatched. The CDR3 is made up of 16 amino acids. Germline V gives CDR1 SEHNR, CDR2 FQNEAQ (reference sequence). The full variable domain, completed using reference TRBV7-9 and TRBJ2-1, is DTGVSQNPRHKITKRGQNVTFRCDPISEHNRLYWYRQTLGQGPEFLTYFQNEAQLEKSRLLSDRFSAERPKGSFSTLEIQRTEQGDSAMYLCASSLGLAGPYNEQFFGPGTRLTVL.